This T cell receptor beta chain is from a study of CD8 T cells in ankylosing spondylitis. General observations from the study: Within matched ankylosing spondylitis synovial fluid, disease-linked clones were reportedly significantly enriched. One TCR beta motif, made up of several highly homologous variants, appeared characteristic of ankylosing spondylitis blood.

About this clonotype itself: Its antigen is not known.

CDR3 size: 17 residues. Germline V CDR1 and CDR2: ENHRY, SYGVKD. Trimming took off 2 bases at V and 0 bases at J, with 16 bases between the two ends. It was by quantitative 5'-RACE with molecular barcodes that TCR beta libraries were made. Each CDR3 protein is one row after TCRdb ran MiXCR on the 5' RACE reads. Among 450,000 or so distinct CDR3 sequences listed, around 26% were seen once. V is TRBV10-3 and J is TRBJ1-1; maybe TRBD1 (6 bases). What was sequenced was blood, either unsorted or a sorted T cell fraction (not recorded which). This clonotype originated in a male donor with ankylosing spondylitis. The CDR3, as DNA: TGTGCCATCAGTGAGAGGGGGGGGGCGAGTATGAACACTGAAGCTTTCTTT. It yields the protein CAISERGGASMNTEAFF.